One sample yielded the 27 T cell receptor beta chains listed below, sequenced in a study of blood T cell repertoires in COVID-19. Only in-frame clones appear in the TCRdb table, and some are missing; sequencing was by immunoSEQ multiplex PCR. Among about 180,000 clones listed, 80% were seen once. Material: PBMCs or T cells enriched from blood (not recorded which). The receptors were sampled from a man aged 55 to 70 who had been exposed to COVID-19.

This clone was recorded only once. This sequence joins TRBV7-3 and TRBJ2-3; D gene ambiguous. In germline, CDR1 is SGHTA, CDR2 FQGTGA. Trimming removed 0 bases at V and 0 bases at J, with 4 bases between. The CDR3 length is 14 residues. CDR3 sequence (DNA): TGTGCCAGCAGCTTAACCTTCAGCACAGATACGCAGTATTTT. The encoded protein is CASSLTFSTDTQYF.

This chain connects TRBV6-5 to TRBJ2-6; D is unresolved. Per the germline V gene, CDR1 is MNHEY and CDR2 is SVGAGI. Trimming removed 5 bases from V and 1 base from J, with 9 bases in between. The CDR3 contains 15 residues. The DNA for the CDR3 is TGTGCCAGCAGTCGTGCGAGGTCTGGGGCCAACGTCCTGACTTTC. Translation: CASSRARSGANVLTF.

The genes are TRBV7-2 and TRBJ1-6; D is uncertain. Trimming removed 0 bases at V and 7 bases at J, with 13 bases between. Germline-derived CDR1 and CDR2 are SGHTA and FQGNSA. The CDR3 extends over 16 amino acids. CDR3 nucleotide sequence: TGTGCCAGCAGCTTAGCGCGGGCCAACCAAAATTCACCCCTCCACTTT. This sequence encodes CASSLARANQNSPLHF. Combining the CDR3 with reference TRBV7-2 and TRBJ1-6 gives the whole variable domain GAGVSQSPSNKVTEKGKDVELRCDPISGHTALYWYRQSLGQGLEFLIYFQGNSAPDKSGLPSDRFSAERTGGSVSTLTIQRTQQEDSAVYLCASSLARANQNSPLHFGNGTRLTVT.

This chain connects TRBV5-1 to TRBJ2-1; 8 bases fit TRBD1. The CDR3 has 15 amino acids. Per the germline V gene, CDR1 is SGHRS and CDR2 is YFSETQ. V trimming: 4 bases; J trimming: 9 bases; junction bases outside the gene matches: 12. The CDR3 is CASSTRQGRLREQFF. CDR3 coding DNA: TGCGCCAGCAGCACACGACAGGGGAGGTTGCGTGAGCAGTTCTTC.

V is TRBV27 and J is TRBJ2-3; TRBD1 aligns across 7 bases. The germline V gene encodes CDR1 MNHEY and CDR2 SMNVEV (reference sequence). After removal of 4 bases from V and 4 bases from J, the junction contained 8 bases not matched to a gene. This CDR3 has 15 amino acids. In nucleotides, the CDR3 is TGTGCCAGCAGTTATCAGGGGGTGTCGGCAGATACGCAGTATTTT. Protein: CASSYQGVSADTQYF.

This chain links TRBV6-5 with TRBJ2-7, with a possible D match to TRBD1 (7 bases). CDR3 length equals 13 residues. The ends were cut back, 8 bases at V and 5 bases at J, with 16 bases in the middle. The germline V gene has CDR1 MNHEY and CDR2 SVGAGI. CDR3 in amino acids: CASPFQGGHEQYF. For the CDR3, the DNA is TGTGCCAGCCCGTTTCAGGGGGGCCACGAGCAGTACTTC.

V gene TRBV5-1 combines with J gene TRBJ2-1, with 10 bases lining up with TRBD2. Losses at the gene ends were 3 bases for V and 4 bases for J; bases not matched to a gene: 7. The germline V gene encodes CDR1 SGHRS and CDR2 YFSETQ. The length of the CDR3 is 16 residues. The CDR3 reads CASSWGLATTYNEQFF. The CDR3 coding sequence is TGCGCCAGCAGCTGGGGACTAGCGACTACTTACAATGAGCAGTTCTTC.

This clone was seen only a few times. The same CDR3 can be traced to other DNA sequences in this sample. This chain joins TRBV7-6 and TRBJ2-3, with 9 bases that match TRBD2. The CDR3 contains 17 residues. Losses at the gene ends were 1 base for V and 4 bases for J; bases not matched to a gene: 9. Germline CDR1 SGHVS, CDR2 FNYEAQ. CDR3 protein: CASSLGSAGGPADTQYF. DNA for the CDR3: TGTGCCAGCAGCTTAGGTTCTGCGGGAGGGCCGGCAGATACGCAGTATTTT.

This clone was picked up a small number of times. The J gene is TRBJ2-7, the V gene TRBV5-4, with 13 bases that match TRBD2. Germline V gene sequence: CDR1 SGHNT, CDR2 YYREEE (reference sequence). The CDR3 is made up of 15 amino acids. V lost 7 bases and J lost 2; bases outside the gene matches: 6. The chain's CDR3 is CASGPGTSGAYEQYF. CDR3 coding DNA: TGTGCCAGCGGCCCCGGGACTAGCGGGGCCTACGAGCAGTACTTC.

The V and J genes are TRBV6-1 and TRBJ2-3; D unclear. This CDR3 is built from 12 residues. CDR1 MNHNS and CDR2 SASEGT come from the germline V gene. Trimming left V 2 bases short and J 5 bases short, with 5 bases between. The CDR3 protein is CASSEIGDTQYF. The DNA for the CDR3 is TGTGCCAGCAGTGAAATCGGAGATACGCAGTATTTT.

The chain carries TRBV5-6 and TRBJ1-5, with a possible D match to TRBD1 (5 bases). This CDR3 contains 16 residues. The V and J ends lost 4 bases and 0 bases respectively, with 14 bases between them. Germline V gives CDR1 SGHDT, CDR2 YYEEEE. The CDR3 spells CASSGGGFYSNQPQHF. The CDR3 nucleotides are TGTGCCAGCAGCGGCGGGGGGTTCTATAGCAATCAGCCCCAGCATTTT.

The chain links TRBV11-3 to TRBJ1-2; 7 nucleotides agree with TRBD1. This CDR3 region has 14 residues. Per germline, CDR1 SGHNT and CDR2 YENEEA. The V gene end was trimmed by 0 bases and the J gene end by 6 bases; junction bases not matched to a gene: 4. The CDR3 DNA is TGTGCCAGCAGCTTAGATCCGACAGGGCATGGCTACACCTTC. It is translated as CASSLDPTGHGYTF. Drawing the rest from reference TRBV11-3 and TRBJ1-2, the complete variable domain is EAGVVQSPRYKIIEKKQPVAFWCNPISGHNTLYWYLQNLGQGPELLIRYENEEAVDDSQLPKDRFSAERLKGVDSTLKIQPAELGDSAVYLCASSLDPTGHGYTFGSGTRLTVV.

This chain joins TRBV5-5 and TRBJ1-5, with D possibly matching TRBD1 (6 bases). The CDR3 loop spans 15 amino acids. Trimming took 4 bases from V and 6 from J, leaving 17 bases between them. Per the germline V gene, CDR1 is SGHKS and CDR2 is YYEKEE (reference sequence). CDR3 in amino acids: CASSGGGVSSQPQHF. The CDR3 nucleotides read TGTGCCAGCAGCGGAGGGGGGGTTTCGTCTCAGCCCCAGCATTTT.

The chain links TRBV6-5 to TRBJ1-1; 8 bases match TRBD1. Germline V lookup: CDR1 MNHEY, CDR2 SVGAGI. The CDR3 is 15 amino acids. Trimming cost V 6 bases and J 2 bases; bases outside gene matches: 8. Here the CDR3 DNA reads TGTGCCAGCAGCCCGGACAGGGCCGGCAACACTGAAGCTTTCTTT. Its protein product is CASSPDRAGNTEAFF.

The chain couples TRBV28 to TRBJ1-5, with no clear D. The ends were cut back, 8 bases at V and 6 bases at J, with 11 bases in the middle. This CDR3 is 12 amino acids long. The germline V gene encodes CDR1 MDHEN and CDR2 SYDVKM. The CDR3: CASLVVGQPQHF. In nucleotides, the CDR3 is TGTGCCAGCCTCGTTGTCGGTCAGCCCCAGCATTTT.

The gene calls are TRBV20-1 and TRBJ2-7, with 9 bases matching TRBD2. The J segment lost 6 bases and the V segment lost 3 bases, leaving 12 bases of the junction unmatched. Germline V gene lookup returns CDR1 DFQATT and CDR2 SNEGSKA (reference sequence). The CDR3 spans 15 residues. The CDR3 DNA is TGCAGTGCTAGTGGCGGGAGGGCCAGAGCCCCCGAGCAGTACTTC. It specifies CSASGGRARAPEQYF.

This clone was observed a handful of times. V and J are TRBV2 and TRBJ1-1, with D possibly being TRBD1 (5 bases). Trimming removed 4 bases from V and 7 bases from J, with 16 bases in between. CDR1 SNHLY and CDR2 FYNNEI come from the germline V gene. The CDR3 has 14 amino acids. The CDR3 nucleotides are TGTGCCAGCAGTGTCAAGGCGGGACTGATTGAAGCTTTCTTT. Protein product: CASSVKAGLIEAFF.

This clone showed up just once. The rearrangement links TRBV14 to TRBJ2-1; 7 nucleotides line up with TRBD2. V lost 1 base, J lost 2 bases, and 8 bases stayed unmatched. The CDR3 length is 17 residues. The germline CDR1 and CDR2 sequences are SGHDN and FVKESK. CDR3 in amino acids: CASSQVVGTTTYNEQFF. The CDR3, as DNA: TGTGCCAGCAGCCAAGTGGTTGGGACTACCACCTACAATGAGCAGTTCTTC.

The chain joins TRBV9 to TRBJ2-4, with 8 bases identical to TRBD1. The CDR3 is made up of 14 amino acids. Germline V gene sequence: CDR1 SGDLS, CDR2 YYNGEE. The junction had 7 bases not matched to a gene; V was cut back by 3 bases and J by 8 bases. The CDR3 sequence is CASSAGQGRDIQYF. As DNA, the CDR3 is TGTGCCAGCAGCGCCGGACAGGGTAGGGACATTCAGTACTTC.

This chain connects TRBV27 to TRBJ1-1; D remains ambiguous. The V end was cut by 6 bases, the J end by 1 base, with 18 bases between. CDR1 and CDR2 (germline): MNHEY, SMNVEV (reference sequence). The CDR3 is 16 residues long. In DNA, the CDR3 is TGTGCCAGCAGCTTGGGTAGTCAGGCAAGGAACACTGAAGCTTTCTTT. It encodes CASSLGSQARNTEAFF.

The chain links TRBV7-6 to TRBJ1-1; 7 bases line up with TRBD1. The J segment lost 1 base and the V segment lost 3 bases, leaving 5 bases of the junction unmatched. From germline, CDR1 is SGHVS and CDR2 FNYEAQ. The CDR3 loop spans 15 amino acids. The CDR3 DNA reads TGTGCCAGCAGCTTCGGACAGGCTAGGAACACTGAAGCTTTCTTT. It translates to CASSFGQARNTEAFF.

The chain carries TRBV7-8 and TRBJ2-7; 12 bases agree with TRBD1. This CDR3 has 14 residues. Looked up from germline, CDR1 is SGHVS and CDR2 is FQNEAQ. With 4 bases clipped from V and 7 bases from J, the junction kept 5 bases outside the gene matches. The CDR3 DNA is TGTGCCAGCAGCTACGGGACAGGGGGCTATGAGCAGTACTTC. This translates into CASSYGTGGYEQYF.

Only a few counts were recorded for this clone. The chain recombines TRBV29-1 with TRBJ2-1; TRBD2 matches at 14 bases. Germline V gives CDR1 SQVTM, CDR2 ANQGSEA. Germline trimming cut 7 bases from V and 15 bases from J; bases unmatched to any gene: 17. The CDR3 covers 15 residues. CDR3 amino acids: CSASPPGLAGDFGFF. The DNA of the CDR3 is TGCAGCGCCTCCCCTCCGGGACTAGCGGGAGATTTTGGGTTCTTC.

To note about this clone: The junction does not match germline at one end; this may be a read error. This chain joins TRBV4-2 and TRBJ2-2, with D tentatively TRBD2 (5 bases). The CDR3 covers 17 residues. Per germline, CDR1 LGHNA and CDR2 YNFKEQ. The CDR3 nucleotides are TGTGCCAGCAGCCAGAGTTATATCGAGGCCTTACACCGGGGAGCTGTTTTT. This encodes CASSQSYIEALHRGAVF.

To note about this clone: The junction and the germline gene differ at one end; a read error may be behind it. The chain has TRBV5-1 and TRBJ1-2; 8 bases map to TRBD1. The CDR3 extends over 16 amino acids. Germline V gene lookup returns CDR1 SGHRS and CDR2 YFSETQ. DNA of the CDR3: TGCGCCAGCAGGTTGGGGACAGGCGCCCAGGAGGGTGGCTACACCTTC. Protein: CASRLGTGAQEGGYTF.

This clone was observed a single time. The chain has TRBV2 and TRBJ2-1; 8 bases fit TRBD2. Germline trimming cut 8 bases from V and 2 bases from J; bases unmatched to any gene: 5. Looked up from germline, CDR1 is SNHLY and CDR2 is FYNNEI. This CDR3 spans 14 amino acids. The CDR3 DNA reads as TGTGCCAGCGCCACTAGCGGAGCCTACAATGAGCAGTTCTTC. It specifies CASATSGAYNEQFF.

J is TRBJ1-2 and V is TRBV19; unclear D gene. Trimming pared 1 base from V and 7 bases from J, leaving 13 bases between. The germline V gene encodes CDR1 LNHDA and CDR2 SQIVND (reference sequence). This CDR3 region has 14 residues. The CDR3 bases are TGTGCCAGTAGTATAGGGGAGCATTCGGGTGGCTACACCTTC. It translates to CASSIGEHSGGYTF.